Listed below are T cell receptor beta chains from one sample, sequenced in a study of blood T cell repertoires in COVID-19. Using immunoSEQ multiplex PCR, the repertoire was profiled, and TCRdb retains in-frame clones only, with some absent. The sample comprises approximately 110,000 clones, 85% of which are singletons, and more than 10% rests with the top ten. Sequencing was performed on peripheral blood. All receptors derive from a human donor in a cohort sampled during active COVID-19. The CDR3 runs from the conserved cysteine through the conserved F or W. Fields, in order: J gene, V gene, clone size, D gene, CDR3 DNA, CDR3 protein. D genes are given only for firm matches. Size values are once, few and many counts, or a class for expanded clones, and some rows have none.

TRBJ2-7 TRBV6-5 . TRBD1 TGTGCCAGCAGCCACCTGGACAGGGGCGAGCAGTACTTC CASSHLDRGEQYF
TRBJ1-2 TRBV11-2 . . TGTGCCAGCAGCTTAAAGGCAGGCGGGGATGGCTACACCTTC CASSLKAGGDGYTF
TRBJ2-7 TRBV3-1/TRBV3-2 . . TGTGCCAGCAGCCAAGATCTTCGTCGCGAGCAGTACTTC CASSQDLRREQYF
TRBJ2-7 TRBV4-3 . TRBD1 TGCGCCAGCAGCCAACCCGGGACAGGGGGCGAGCAGTACTTC CASSQPGTGGEQYF
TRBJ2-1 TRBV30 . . TGTGCCTGGATTCCCCCACAGAATTCCCCGATTGAGCAGTTCTTC CAWIPPQNSPIEQFF
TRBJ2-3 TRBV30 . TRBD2 TGTGCCTGGAGTGTACTTGGCGGGGGGGCTGCAGATACGCAGTATTTT CAWSVLGGGAADTQYF
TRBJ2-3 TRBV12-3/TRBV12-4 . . TGTGCCAGCAGGCCGGCGGGCACAGATACGCAGTATTTT CASRPAGTDTQYF
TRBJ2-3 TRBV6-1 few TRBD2 TGTGCCAGCAGTCAAGGACTAGCGGGGCTCACAGATACGCAGTATTTT CASSQGLAGLTDTQYF
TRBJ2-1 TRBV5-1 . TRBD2 TGCGCCAGCAGCTTGACGGCGGGGGGCACCCCGATGCAGTTCTTC CASSLTAGGTPMQFF
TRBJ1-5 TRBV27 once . TGTGCCAGCAGAGACAGCTTCAATCAGCCCCAGCATTTT CASRDSFNQPQHF
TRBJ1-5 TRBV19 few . TGTGCCAGTAGTATTACAGGGTCGCGGGGCAATCAGCCCCAGCATTTT CASSITGSRGNQPQHF
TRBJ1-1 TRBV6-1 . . TGTGCCAGCAGTGAACAGGGCAACACTGAAGCTTTCTTT CASSEQGNTEAFF
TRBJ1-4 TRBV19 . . TGTGCCAGTAGCATCATGGGGGGGCAGGGCTATGAAAAACTGTTTTTT CASSIMGGQGYEKLFF
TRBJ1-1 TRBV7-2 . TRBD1 TGTGCCAGCAGACAACAGCGGGGACAGGGGTTGCCTGAAGCTTTCTTT CASRQQRGQGLPEAFF
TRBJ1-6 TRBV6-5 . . TGTGCCAGCAGTTTGGGCAGGTTAAATTCACCCCTCCACTTT CASSLGRLNSPLHF
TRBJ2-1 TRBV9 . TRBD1 TGTGCCAGCAGCGGACAGGGCTCCTACAATGAGCAGTTCTTC CASSGQGSYNEQFF
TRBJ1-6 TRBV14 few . TGTGCCAGCAGCCAATATGCCAGGCCACCCCTCCACTTT CASSQYARPPLHF
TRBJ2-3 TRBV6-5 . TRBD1 TGTGCCAGCAGTCTAGACAGGGGGTCCACAGATACGCAGTATTTT CASSLDRGSTDTQYF
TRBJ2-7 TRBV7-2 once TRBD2 TGTGCCAGCAGCTTAGGGTTAGCGGGGGGGATTACCGAGCAGTACTTC CASSLGLAGGITEQYF
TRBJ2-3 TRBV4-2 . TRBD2 TGTGCCAGCAGCCAACTACTAGCGGGGGTTAGCACAGATACGCAGTATTTT CASSQLLAGVSTDTQYF
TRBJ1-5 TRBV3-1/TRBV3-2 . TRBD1 TGTGCCAGCAGCCCGGGAGGGGGCGTAATACCCCAGCATTTT CASSPGGGVIPQHF
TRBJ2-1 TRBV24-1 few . TGTGCCACCAGTGATTTTGGGACATCTAACAATGAGCAGTTCTTC CATSDFGTSNNEQFF
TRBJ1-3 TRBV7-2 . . TGTGCCAGCAGCCCCGGAGGGGTAAACACCATATATTTT CASSPGGVNTIYF
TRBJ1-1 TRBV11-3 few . TGTGCCAGCAGCTTAGCAGGGGTGAACACTGAAGCTTTCTTT CASSLAGVNTEAFF
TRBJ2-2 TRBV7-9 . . TGTGCCAGCAGCTTAGACAGGGCCACCGGGGAGCTGTTTTTT CASSLDRATGELFF
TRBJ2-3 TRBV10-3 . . TGTGCCATCAGTGATGGCCACGCAGATACGCAGTATTTT CAISDGHADTQYF
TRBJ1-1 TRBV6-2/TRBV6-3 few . TGTGCCAGCAGTTACGCCAGGGCACTCACTGAAGCTTTCTTT CASSYARALTEAFF
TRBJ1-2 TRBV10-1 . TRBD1 TGCGCCAGCTTCAAACCGGGACAGGACTATGGCTACACCTTC CASFKPGQDYGYTF
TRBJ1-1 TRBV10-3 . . TGTGCCATCGCGGCTTCCAGCGGGGTGGGAACTGAAGCTTTCTTT CAIAASSGVGTEAFF
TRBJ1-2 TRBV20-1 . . TGCAGTGCTAGAGCCCCGTATGGCTACACCTTC CSARAPYGYTF
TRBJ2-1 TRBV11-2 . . TGTGCCAGCAGCTTAGATGGGACTCTCTTCGATGAGCAGTTCTTC CASSLDGTLFDEQFF
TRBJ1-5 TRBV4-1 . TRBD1 TGCGCCAGCAGCCAGACGGGACAGGTGTATAGCAATCAGCCCCAGCATTTT CASSQTGQVYSNQPQHF
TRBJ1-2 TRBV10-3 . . TGTGCCATCAGTGATCGGGAGGACCCTAACTATGGCTACACCTTC CAISDREDPNYGYTF
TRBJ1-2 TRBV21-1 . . TGTGCCAACGGGACCAGACAGGGGGCAAGCTACACCTTC CANGTRQGASYTF
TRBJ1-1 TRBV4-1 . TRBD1 TGCGCCAGCAGCCTCCACCCTGACAGGGCGAACACTGAAGCTTTCTTT CASSLHPDRANTEAFF
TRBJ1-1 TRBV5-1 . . TGCGCCAGCAGCTTGGCCGGGTCCTTAGGCACTGAAGCTTTCTTT CASSLAGSLGTEAFF